This entry is about one T cell receptor beta chain. This sample stems from a study of blood T cell repertoires in COVID-19. Background on the study: There were acute and convalescent COVID-19 samples, and they came from the United States, Italy and Spain. In each case, the material was cDNA or gDNA derived from T cells, B-cell-depleted T cells, or PBMCs.

The CDR3 is made up of 13 amino acids. V was shortened by 6 bases and J by 0 bases, with 8 bases between the two germline ends. Per the germline V gene, CDR1 is LGHNT and CDR2 is FRNRAP. Sequencing was performed with immunoSEQ multiplex PCR; in TCRdb, only in-frame clones are kept and a portion is missing. The table includes approximately 16,000 clones, about 88% detected once. This receptor was identified in a man of 80 years or more with acute or convalescent COVID-19. This chain uses TRBV12-5 with TRBJ1-1, with a possible D match to TRBD1 (5 bases). Material for sequencing was peripheral blood. Here the CDR3 reads CASGTRVNTEAFF. The CDR3 nucleotides are TGTGCTAGTGGCACCAGGGTGAACACTGAAGCTTTCTTT.